The next 17 T cell receptor beta chains were all read from a single sample in a study of blood T cells in healthy people across ages. The authors ran a second PCR of about 6 to 11 cycles using a sample-barcoded 5' primer and a J-beta primer mix. TCRdb called the 5' RACE reads again in MiXCR, with one record for every CDR3 protein. Of 1,100,000 or so distinct CDR3 sequences listed, around 45% are singletons. Source material: blood. Source of these receptors: a woman aged 55-70 years in good health.

CDR3 residues: CAITPGPLNGVQYF. In DNA form, the CDR3 reads TGTGCCATCACCCCGGGCCCATTAAATGGCGTACAGTACTTC. The rearrangement joins TRBV10-3 to TRBJ2-5, with D uncertain. The germline CDR1 and CDR2 sequences are ENHRY and SYGVKD. V lost 7 bases and J lost 11, with 23 bases in between. The CDR3 has 14 residues.

This clonotype was observed many times. This chain connects TRBV20-1 to TRBJ2-1; TRBD2 aligns across 11 bases. Trimming cost V 1 base and J 5 bases; bases outside gene matches: 1. This CDR3 is built from 14 residues. Germline V lookup: CDR1 DFQATT, CDR2 SNEGSKA (reference sequence). DNA for the CDR3: TGCAGTGCTAGAGGGGGACTAGCGGACAATGAGCAGTTCTTC. Encoded protein: CSARGGLADNEQFF.

The rearrangement uses TRBV20-1 and TRBJ2-3, with 13 bases identical to TRBD2. Germline assignment: CDR1 DFQATT and CDR2 SNEGSKA (reference sequence). The CDR3 is made up of 16 amino acids. J was trimmed by 4 bases and V by 4 bases; bases with no gene match: 8. Here the CDR3 reads CSAKTSGRGRADTQYF. CDR3 nucleotides: TGCAGTGCTAAAACTAGCGGGAGGGGGCGGGCAGATACGCAGTATTTT.

This clonotype showed up just a few times. J is TRBJ1-2 and V is TRBV5-1, with D unresolved. The V gene lost 0 bases and the J gene lost 8 bases, with 8 bases spanning the gap. Looked up from germline, CDR1 is SGHRS and CDR2 is YFSETQ. The CDR3 is made up of 12 amino acids. The CDR3 DNA reads as TGCGCCAGCAGCTTGGAAGGAGTCGGCTACACCTTC. Its translation is CASSLEGVGYTF.

This clonotype occurred a few times. V is TRBV6-2 or TRBV6-3 and J is TRBJ2-1; 7 bases line up with TRBD2. V lost 8 bases and J lost 1; bases outside the gene matches: 5. Germline values: CDR1 MNHEY, CDR2 SVGEGT. This CDR3 is built from 14 residues. CDR3 bases: TGTGCCAGCGGGAGGGACTGGTCCTACAATGAGCAGTTCTTC. Protein: CASGRDWSYNEQFF.

This clonotype was seen ten or more times. The gene calls are TRBV5-1 and TRBJ2-7; tentatively, D is TRBD2 (5 bases). In germline, CDR1 is SGHRS, CDR2 YFSETQ. The CDR3 length is 16 residues. Trimming removed 4 bases from V and 6 bases from J, with 23 bases in between. The CDR3 spells CASSKYFGISTGEQYF. CDR3 nucleotides: TGCGCCAGCAGCAAATACTTCGGGATTTCCACTGGCGAGCAGTACTTC.

This clonotype was counted between two and nine times. This chain links TRBV10-3 with TRBJ2-1; TRBD2 matches 12 bases. Per germline, CDR1 ENHRY and CDR2 SYGVKD. The junction had 13 bases not matched to a gene; V was cut back by 6 bases and J by 7 bases. The CDR3 has 17 residues. This chain's CDR3 is CAIRDLAGGLEGNEQFF. The CDR3 DNA reads TGTGCCATCAGAGATCTAGCGGGAGGGCTCGAGGGGAATGAGCAGTTCTTC.

The rearrangement links TRBV5-5 to TRBJ2-1; 10 bases are a match to TRBD2. This CDR3 has 15 residues. From germline, CDR1 is SGHKS and CDR2 YYEKEE (reference sequence). Trimming took 5 bases from V and 6 from J; bases not matched to a gene: 8. CDR3 loop: CASRLTSGIGNEQFF. DNA of the CDR3: TGTGCCAGCAGGCTTACTAGCGGGATTGGCAATGAGCAGTTCTTC.

The rearrangement uses TRBV9 and TRBJ2-1; TRBD2 agrees at 8 bases. The J call is uncertain, as TRBJ2-7 better fits the DNA end. The CDR3 contains 16 residues. Germline V lookup: CDR1 SGDLS, CDR2 YYNGEE. CDR3 in DNA: TGTGCCAGCAGCCCCATGGGACTAGTCTCCTACAATGAGCAGTACTTC. Protein sequence: CASSPMGLVSYNEQYF.

The chain combines TRBV5-5 with TRBJ1-2, with 7 positions matching TRBD1. Germline CDR1 SGHKS, CDR2 YYEKEE (reference sequence). The CDR3 has 15 residues. After removal of 4 bases from V and 0 bases from J, the junction contained 6 bases not matched to a gene. In DNA form, the CDR3 reads TGTGCCAGCAGCCTCGACAGGGAAGCTAACTATGGCTACACCTTC. Amino acids: CASSLDREANYGYTF.

The table lists this clonotype with a count of one. V and J are TRBV15 and TRBJ2-4, with 10 nucleotides matching TRBD1. With the DNA end fitting TRBJ2-7 better, the J assignment may be wrong. The germline V gene encodes CDR1 LNHNV and CDR2 YYDKDF (reference sequence). This CDR3 has 16 amino acids. CDR3 amino acids: CATSRDAGQGYHEQYF. The CDR3 DNA is TGTGCCACCAGCAGAGATGCGGGACAGGGGTACCACGAGCAGTACTTC.

The chain combines TRBV7-3 with TRBJ2-1; the match to TRBD2 covers 8 bases. The CDR3 is made up of 14 amino acids. Trimming took 5 bases from V and 9 from J; bases not matched to a gene: 9. Germline CDR1 SGHTA, CDR2 FQGTGA. CDR3 DNA: TGTGCCAGCAGCCTCCTAGCGGGTGGAAGTGAGCAGTTCTTC. Residues: CASSLLAGGSEQFF. The complete variable domain, with remaining parts taken from reference TRBV7-3 and TRBJ2-1, reads GAGVSQTPSNKVTEKGKYVELRCDPISGHTALYWYRQSLGQGPEFLIYFQGTGAADDSGLPNDRFFAVRPEGSVSTLKIQRTERGDSAVYLCASSLLAGGSEQFFGPGTRLTVL.

There are a few counts of this clonotype. The chain combines TRBV28 with TRBJ1-1; tentative D call: TRBD1 (6 bases). The CDR3 spans 16 residues. Per germline, CDR1 MDHEN and CDR2 SYDVKM. V lost 6 bases to trimming and J lost 0 bases, with 17 bases between them. The CDR3 spells CASRTPQQGLNTEAFF. In DNA form, the CDR3 reads TGTGCCAGCAGAACCCCCCAACAGGGATTGAACACTGAAGCTTTCTTT.

J is TRBJ2-7 and V is TRBV20-1; D remains unclear. Germline CDR1 reads DFQATT; CDR2 reads SNEGSKA (reference sequence). This CDR3 comprises 13 residues. Between the trimmed V and J ends, which lost 0 bases and 1 base, there was a span of 7 bases. The CDR3 region is CSARESGSYEQYF. Written as DNA, the CDR3 is TGCAGTGCTAGAGAATCAGGTTCCTACGAGCAGTACTTC.

To note about this clonotype: Mismatch with germline at one junction end may stem from a read error. The chain couples TRBV27 to TRBJ2-5, with D perhaps TRBD1 (6 bases). TRBJ2-7 matches the DNA end more closely, so the J call is doubtful. CDR1 MNHEY and CDR2 SMNVEV come from the germline V gene (reference sequence). There are 15 residues in the CDR3. The CDR3 bases are TGTGCCAACAGTCACGCAGGGGTGGGGCTTTACGAGCAGTACTTC. Translated, it gives CANSHAGVGLYEQYF.

This clonotype was seen a handful of times. This chain uses TRBV7-8 with TRBJ2-5, with D possibly being TRBD1 or TRBD2 (6 bases each). The CDR3 is 15 amino acids. Trimming shortened V by 1 base and J by 5 bases, and 14 bases separated the two germline ends. CDR1 SGHVS and CDR2 FQNEAQ come from the germline V gene. The CDR3 spells CASSLDPGAQETQYF. CDR3 bases: TGTGCCAGCAGCTTAGATCCGGGGGCGCAGGAGACCCAGTACTTC.

In this sample, this clonotype turned up a few times. This sequence joins TRBV27 and TRBJ1-1, with no clear D. CDR1 and CDR2 (germline): MNHEY, SMNVEV (reference sequence). V shed 5 bases and J shed 7 bases, with 14 bases lying between them. This CDR3 contains 13 residues. The CDR3 reads CASSTTRAREAFF. Here the CDR3 DNA reads TGTGCCAGCAGTACCACTAGAGCGCGTGAAGCTTTCTTT.